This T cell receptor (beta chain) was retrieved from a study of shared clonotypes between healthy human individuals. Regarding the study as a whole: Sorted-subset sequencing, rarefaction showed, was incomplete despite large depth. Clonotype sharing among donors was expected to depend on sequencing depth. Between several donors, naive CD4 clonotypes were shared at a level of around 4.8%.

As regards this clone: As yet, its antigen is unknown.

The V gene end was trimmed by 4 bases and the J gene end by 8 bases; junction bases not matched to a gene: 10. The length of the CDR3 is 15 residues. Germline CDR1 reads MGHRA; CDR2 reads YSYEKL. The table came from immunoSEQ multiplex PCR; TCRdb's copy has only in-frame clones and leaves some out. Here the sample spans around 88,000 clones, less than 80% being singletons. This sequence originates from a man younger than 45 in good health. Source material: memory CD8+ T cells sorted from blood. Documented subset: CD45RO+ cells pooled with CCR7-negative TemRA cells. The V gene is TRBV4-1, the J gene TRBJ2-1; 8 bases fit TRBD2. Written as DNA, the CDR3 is TGCGCCAGCAGCCCAGGGACTAGGCCTAGCGATGAGCAGTTCTTC. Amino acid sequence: CASSPGTRPSDEQFF.